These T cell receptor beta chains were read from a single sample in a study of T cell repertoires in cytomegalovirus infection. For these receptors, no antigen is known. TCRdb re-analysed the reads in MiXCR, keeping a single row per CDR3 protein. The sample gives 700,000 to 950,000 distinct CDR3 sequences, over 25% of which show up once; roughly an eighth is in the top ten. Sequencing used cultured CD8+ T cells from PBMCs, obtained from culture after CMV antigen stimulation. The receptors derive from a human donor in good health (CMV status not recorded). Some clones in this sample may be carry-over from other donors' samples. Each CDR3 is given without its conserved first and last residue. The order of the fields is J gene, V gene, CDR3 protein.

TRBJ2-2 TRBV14 ASSRGQSGELF
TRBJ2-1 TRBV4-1 ASSQEPFTGGYNEQF
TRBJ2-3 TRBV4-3 ASSQGQGAPTDTQY
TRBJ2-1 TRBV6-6 ASSYSVGERSYNEQF
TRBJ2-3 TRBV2 ASSFLGEDGTDTQY
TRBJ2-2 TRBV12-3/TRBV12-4 ASSFGQGEPWGGNTGELF
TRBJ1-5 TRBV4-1 ASSHQTGSNQPQH
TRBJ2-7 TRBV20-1 SARGPYEQY
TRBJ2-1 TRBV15 ATSGRDSSYNEQF
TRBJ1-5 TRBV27 ASSFGHNQPQH
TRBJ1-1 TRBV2 AVRRGGNTEAF
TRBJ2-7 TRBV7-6 ASSKGTGYEQY
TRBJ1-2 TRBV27 ASRPGTTNYGYT
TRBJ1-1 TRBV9 ASSPTGVVGGTEAF
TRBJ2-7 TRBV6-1 ASSPLLGDIYEQY
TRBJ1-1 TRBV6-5 ASSATSNTEAF
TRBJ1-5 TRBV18 ASSGGGQGSSNQPQH
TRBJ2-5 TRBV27 ASSRGAVSSGGSQETQY
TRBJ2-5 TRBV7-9 ASSAPTGNPETQY
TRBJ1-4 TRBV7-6 ASSSIPNKLF
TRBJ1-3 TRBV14 ASSRTGPFYSSGNTIY
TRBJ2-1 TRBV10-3 AIRSPRSSSYNEQF
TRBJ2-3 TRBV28 ASSLGVSTDTQY
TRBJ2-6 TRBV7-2 ASSRTGLSSGANVLT
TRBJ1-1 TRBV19 ASQRVRNTEAF
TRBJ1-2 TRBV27 ASSLAQATYGYT
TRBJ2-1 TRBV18 ASSLEHRGSYNEQF
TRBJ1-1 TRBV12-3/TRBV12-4 ASKEGGTEAF
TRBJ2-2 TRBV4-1 ASSQVAGFPLSGELF
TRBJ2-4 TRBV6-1 ASSETSGAKNIQY
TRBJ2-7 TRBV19 ASSPGPGGEQY
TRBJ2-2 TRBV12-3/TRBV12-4 ASYVAPNTGELF
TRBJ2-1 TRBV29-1 SARTGVYNEQF
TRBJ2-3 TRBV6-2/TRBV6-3 ASSYSTDNTDTQY
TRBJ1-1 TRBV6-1 ASPGATTLNTEAF
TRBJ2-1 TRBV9 ASSAYGTGGNEQF
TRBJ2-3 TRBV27 ASISGPTGTDTQY
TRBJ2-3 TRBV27 ASSPISPGLSDTQY
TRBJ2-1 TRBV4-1 ASSQAVGTDIGYEQF
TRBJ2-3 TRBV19 SSSTRGAPRQTDTQY
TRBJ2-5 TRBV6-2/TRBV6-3 ASTYRVASPHQETQY
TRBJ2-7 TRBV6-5 ASSYGPQGISYEQY
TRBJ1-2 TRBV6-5 ASSYSTGQSYGYT
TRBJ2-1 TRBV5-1 ASSFFGQGMNEQF